Listed here is a single TCR beta chain. Its cognate antigen is unknown. These data belong to a study of cytomegalovirus exposure and HLA in healthy donors. The germline V gene encodes CDR1 MNHNS and CDR2 SASEGT. This CDR3 spans 17 amino acids. The germline V and J ends were trimmed by 1 base and 0 bases, with 13 bases remaining between them. PCR amplification relied on 60 Vbeta primers (plus 13 Jbeta primers). Method: immunoSEQ multiplex PCR; TCRdb's copy keeps in-frame clones and lacks some. The table shows some 95,000 clones, with over 70% occurring only once. Findings and caveats of the study: Some V segments could not be told apart, so they were left out, TRBV6-2 and TRBV6-3 among them.

The source of this sequence is a man aged 45-65 years in good health and CMV-seropositive. The chain uses TRBV6-1 and TRBJ1-5, with D hard to call. The source material was PBMCs. CDR3 nucleotide sequence: TGTGCCAGCAGTGAAGGGGCGGGCAGATCTAGCAATCAGCCCCAGCATTTT. Residues: CASSEGAGRSSNQPQHF.